The clone carrying this T cell receptor beta chain was counted a single time. After extraction with the RNeasy kit, about 0.45 to 1 ug of the RNA was reverse transcribed using random hexamers. The authors amplified TCR beta CDR3 across 54 Vbeta and 13 Jbeta using immunoSEQ multiplex PCR. MiXCR, run by TCRdb on the immunoSEQ multiplex PCR reads, gives a single entry per CDR3 protein. The data hold approximately 150,000 distinct CDR3 sequences, with roughly nine tenths observed a single time. The sample belongs to a study of CD8 T cells in Susac syndrome. Sequencing of TCR beta was performed on blood CD8+ and CD4+ T cells. Healthy donors constituted the control group, matched for age and sex. The length of the CDR3 is 14 residues. Germline loops: CDR1 SGHRS, CDR2 YFSETQ. J gave up 4 bases and V 6 bases, and 4 bases lay outside the gene matches.

The specimen was CD4+ T cells from PBMCs. The TCR comes from a human donor in good health. The chain carries TRBV5-1 and TRBJ1-1; 12 nucleotides line up with TRBD1. CDR3 bases: TGCGCCAGCAAGGGACAGGGGGCGGCCACTGAAGCTTTCTTT. Translation: CASKGQGAATEAFF. The complete variable domain, with remaining parts taken from reference TRBV5-1 and TRBJ1-1, reads KAGVTQTPRYLIKTRGQQVTLSCSPISGHRSVSWYQQTPGQGLQFLFEYFSETQRNKGNFPGRFSGRQFSNSRSEMNVSTLELGDSALYLCASKGQGAATEAFFGQGTRLTVV.